Reported below is one T cell receptor beta chain. This sample is drawn from a study of blood T cell repertoires in COVID-19. J was trimmed by 8 bases and V by 7 bases; bases with no gene match: 7. Germline lookup yields CDR1 KGHSH and CDR2 LQKENI. This CDR3 is 13 amino acids long. The protocol was immunoSEQ multiplex PCR, while the TCRdb copy is restricted to in-frame clones and leaves out a portion. This table holds 250,000 or so clones, 70% to 85% found once. This TCR came from a woman at least 80 years old with acute or convalescent COVID-19. The V call is TRBV18, the J call TRBJ1-4; 7 bases match TRBD1. Material for sequencing was peripheral blood. The CDR3 region has the DNA TGTGCCAGCTTAAGGGGGCACGGGGAAAAACTGTTTTTT. This codes for CASLRGHGEKLFF. Complete variable domain (other parts from reference TRBV18 and TRBJ1-4): NAGVMQNPRHLVRRRGQEARLRCSPMKGHSHVYWYRQLPEEGLKFMVYLQKENIIDESGMPKERFSAEFPKEGPSILRIQQVVRGDSAAYFCASLRGHGEKLFFGSGTQLSVL.